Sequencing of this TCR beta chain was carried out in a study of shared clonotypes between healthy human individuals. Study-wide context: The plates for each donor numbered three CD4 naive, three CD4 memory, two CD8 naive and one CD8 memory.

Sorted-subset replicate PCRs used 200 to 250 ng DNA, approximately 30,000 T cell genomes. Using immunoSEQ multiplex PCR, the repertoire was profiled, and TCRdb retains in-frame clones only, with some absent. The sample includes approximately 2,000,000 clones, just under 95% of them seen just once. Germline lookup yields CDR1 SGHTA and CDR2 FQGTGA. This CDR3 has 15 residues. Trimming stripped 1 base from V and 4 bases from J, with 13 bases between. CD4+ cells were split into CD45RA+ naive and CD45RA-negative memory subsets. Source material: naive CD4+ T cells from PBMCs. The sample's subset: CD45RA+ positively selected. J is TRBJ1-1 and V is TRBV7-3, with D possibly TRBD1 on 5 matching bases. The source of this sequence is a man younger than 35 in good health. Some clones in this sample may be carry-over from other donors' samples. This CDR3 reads CASSLRGKGTTEAFF. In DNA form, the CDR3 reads TGTGCCAGCAGCTTAAGGGGGAAGGGTACCACTGAAGCTTTCTTT.